These T cell receptor beta chains were read from a single sample in a study of T cell responses to AZD1222 COVID-19 vaccine. Libraries were prepared by immunoSEQ multiplex PCR; TCRdb keeps only in-frame clonotypes and omits some of them. The data show about 160,000 clones, 91% seen once. Here the sequenced sample was peripheral blood, taken on day 0 of AZD1222 vaccination. These receptors all come from an adult in good health. Both conserved end residues are part of each CDR3. D genes are given only for firm matches.

d_gene	j_gene	v_gene	CDR3aa	CDR3nt
TRBD2	TRBJ2-1	TRBV5-1	CASSGGSSGREEQFF	TGCGCCAGCAGCGGTGGGTCTAGCGGGAGGGAAGAGCAGTTCTTC
-	TRBJ2-3	TRBV28	CASSLGRAYTDTQYF	TGTGCCAGCAGTTTAGGACGGGCATACACAGATACGCAGTATTTT
-	TRBJ1-5	TRBV6-4	CASSEIGRGQPQHF	TGTGCCAGCAGTGAAATAGGGAGAGGACAGCCCCAGCATTTT
-	TRBJ2-5	TRBV23-1	CASSQWIGGRAIQGCQETQYF	TGCGCCAGCAGTCAGTGGATAGGAGGCAGGGCAATCCAGGGATGCCAAGAGACCCAGTACTTC
-	TRBJ1-1	TRBV23-1	CASSPHPGYTEAFF	TGCGCCAGCAGTCCTCACCCCGGGTACACTGAAGCTTTCTTT
-	TRBJ2-2	TRBV6-4	CASSDIGVKTGELFF	TGTGCCAGCAGTGATATCGGGGTAAAAACCGGGGAGCTGTTTTTT
-	TRBJ2-1	TRBV9	CASSPRPGPNNEQFF	TGTGCCAGCAGCCCCCGACCGGGGCCCAACAATGAGCAGTTCTTC
-	TRBJ2-5	TRBV29-1	CSVDSQETQYF	TGCAGCGTTGACAGCCAAGAGACCCAGTACTTC
TRBD1	TRBJ1-1	TRBV5-1	CASSPVAGGSAREAFF	TGCGCCAGCAGCCCGGTGGCAGGGGGCTCTGCGCGGGAAGCTTTCTTT
-	TRBJ2-1	TRBV13	CASSSTGTFHEQFF	TGTGCCAGCAGCTCCACCGGGACCTTTCATGAGCAGTTCTTC
-	TRBJ1-4	TRBV5-1	CASSYSLSPNEKLFF	TGCGCCAGCAGCTATTCATTAAGCCCCAATGAAAAACTGTTTTTT
-	TRBJ1-3	TRBV28	CASSRDGNTIYF	TGTGCCAGCAGTCGAGATGGAAACACCATATATTTT
-	TRBJ1-5	TRBV6-1	CASSESGFNQPQHF	TGTGCCAGCAGTGAATCGGGGTTTAATCAGCCCCAGCATTTT
-	TRBJ2-5	TRBV10-3	CAISEGTPGQETQYF	TGTGCCATCAGTGAAGGGACGCCTGGACAAGAGACCCAGTACTTC
TRBD1	TRBJ1-2	TRBV27	CASSFSGQGYGYTF	TGTGCCAGCAGTTTTTCGGGACAGGGTTATGGCTACACCTTC
TRBD1	TRBJ2-1	TRBV13	CASSGDRGSSNEQFF	TGTGCCAGCAGCGGGGACAGGGGAAGTAGTAATGAGCAGTTCTTC
TRBD1	TRBJ1-2	TRBV6-5	CASSAQGRSYGYTF	TGTGCCAGCAGCGCACAGGGGAGGAGCTATGGCTACACCTTC
-	TRBJ1-2	TRBV6-5	CASSYYPQGTGGYTF	TGTGCCAGCAGTTACTACCCTCAGGGGACGGGGGGCTACACCTTC
-	TRBJ1-3	TRBV2	CARRVASGNTIYF	TGTGCCAGAAGGGTCGCTTCTGGAAACACCATATATTTT
-	TRBJ2-7	TRBV7-2	CASSKGLGWGTTTYEQYF	TGTGCCAGCAGCAAGGGTTTAGGGTGGGGGACCACGACCTACGAGCAGTACTTC
-	TRBJ2-7	TRBV10-1	CASSESAGYEQYF	TGCGCCAGCAGTGAGTCGGCCGGTTACGAGCAGTACTTC
-	TRBJ2-5	TRBV11-3	CASSSHNGQQETQYF	TGTGCCAGCAGCTCCCACAACGGACAGCAAGAGACCCAGTACTTC
-	TRBJ2-7	TRBV15	CATSGGTLTYEQYF	TGTGCCACCAGCGGAGGGACGTTAACCTACGAGCAGTACTTC
-	TRBJ2-1	TRBV6-2/TRBV6-3	CASSYGTLFNEQFF	TGTGCCAGCAGTTACGGGACTCTCTTCAATGAGCAGTTCTTC
-	TRBJ1-1	TRBV19	CASTLGALGAFF	TGTGCCAGTACCTTGGGGGCCCTCGGAGCTTTCTTT
-	TRBJ1-2	TRBV29-1	CSVDPGAYYGYTF	TGCAGCGTTGACCCAGGGGCCTACTATGGCTACACCTTC
TRBD2	TRBJ2-3	TRBV3-1/TRBV3-2	CASSQSLAGSTDTQYF	TGTGCCAGCAGCCAATCACTAGCGGGATCCACAGATACGCAGTATTTT
-	TRBJ1-5	TRBV19	CASSNRQSNQPQHF	TGTGCCAGTAGTAATAGACAGAGCAATCAGCCCCAGCATTTT
TRBD2	TRBJ2-5	TRBV30	CAWSGGLAGGETQYF	TGTGCCTGGAGTGGGGGGCTAGCGGGTGGAGAGACCCAGTACTTC
-	TRBJ2-5	TRBV3-1/TRBV3-2	CASSQGRGETQYF	TGTGCCAGCAGCCAGGGTCGGGGCGAGACCCAGTACTTC
-	TRBJ1-1	TRBV7-9	CATRGDEAFF	TGTGCCACCAGAGGGGATGAAGCTTTCTTT
-	TRBJ1-3	TRBV5-5	CASSLSRGLSGNTIYF	TGTGCCAGCAGCTTGTCGAGGGGACTGTCTGGAAACACCATATATTTT
TRBD1	TRBJ1-5	TRBV19	CASSLQGARPQHF	TGTGCCAGTAGCCTACAGGGGGCGAGGCCCCAGCATTTT